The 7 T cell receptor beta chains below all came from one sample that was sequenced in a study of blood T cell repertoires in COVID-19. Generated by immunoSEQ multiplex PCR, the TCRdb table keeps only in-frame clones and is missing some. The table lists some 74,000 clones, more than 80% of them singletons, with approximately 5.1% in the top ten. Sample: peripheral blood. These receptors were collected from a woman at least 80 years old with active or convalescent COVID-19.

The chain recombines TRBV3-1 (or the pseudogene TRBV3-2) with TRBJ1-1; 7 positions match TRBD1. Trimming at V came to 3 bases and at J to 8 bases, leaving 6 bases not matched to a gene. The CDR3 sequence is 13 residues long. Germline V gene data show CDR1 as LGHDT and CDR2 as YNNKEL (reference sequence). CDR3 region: CASSHLRTGEAFF. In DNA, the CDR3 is TGTGCCAGCAGCCACTTAAGGACAGGAGAAGCTTTCTTT.

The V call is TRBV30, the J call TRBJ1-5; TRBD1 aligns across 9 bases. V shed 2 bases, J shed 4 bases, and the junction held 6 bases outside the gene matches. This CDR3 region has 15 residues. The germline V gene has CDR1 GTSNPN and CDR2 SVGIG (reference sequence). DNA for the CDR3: TGTGCCTGGAGTTTCTCGGGGACAGGGAATCAGCCCCAGCATTTT. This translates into CAWSFSGTGNQPQHF.

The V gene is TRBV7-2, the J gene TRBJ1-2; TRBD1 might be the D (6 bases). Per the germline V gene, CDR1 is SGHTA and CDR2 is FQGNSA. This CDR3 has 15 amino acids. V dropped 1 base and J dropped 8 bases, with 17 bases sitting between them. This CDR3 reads CASSLVVSGGDGYTF. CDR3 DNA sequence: TGTGCCAGCAGCTTAGTTGTATCGGGGGGCGACGGCTACACCTTC.

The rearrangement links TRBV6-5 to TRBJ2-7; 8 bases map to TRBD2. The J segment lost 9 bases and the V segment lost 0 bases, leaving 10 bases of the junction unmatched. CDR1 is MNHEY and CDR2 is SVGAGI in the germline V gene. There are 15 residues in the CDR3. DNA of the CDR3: TGTGCCAGCAGTTACTCGACGGGACTAGTAGGAAGGCAGTACTTC. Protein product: CASSYSTGLVGRQYF.

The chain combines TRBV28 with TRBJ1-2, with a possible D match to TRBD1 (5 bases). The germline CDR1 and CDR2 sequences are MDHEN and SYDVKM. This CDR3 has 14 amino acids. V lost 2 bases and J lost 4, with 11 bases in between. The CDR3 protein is CASSLGGVGYGYTF. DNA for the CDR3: TGTGCCAGCAGTTTAGGAGGGGTGGGCTATGGCTACACCTTC.

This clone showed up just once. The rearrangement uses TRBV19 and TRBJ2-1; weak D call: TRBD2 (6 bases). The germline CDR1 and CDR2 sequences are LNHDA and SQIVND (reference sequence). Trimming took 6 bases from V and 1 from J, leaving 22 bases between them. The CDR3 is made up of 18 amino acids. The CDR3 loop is CASSTPRERVVSYNEQFF. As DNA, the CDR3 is TGTGCCAGTAGCACTCCTAGGGAGCGGGTTGTATCCTACAATGAGCAGTTCTTC. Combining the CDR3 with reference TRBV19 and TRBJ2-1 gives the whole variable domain DGGITQSPKYLFRKEGQNVTLSCEQNLNHDAMYWYRQDPGQGLRLIYYSQIVNDFQKGDIAEGYSVSREKKESFPLTVTSAQKNPTAFYLCASSTPRERVVSYNEQFFGPGTRLTVL.

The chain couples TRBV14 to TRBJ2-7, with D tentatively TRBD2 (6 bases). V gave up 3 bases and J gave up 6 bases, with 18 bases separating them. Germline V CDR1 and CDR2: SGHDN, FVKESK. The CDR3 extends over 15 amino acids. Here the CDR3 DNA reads TGTGCCAGCAGCCATCGCGGGACCGGTGAACGCGAGCAGTACTTC. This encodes CASSHRGTGEREQYF.